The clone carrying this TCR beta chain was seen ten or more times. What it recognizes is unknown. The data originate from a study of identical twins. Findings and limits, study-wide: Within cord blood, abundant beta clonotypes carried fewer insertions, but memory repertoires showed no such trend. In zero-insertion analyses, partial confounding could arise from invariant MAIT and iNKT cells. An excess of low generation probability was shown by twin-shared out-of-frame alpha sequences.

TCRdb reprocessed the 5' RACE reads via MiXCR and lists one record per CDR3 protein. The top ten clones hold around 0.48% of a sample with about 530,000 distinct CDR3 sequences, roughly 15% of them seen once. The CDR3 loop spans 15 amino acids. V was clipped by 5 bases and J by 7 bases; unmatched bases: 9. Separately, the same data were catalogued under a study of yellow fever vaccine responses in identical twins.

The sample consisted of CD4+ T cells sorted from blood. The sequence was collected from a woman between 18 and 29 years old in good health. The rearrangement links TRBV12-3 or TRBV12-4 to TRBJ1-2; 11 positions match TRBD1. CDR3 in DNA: TGTGCCAGCAGTGACGACCGGGACAGGGGGACTGGCTACACCTTC. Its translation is CASSDDRDRGTGYTF.